The 21 T cell receptor beta chains reported below all come from one sample, sequenced in a study of cytomegalovirus exposure and HLA in healthy donors. Primers: 60 Vbeta forward and 13 Jbeta reverse. Assay used: immunoSEQ multiplex PCR; TCRdb lists only in-frame clones, some missing. Here the sample spans fewer than 200,000 clones, roughly 79% being singletons. Sample: PBMCs. The source is a man aged 25-45 years in good health and CMV-seronegative.

The rearrangement links TRBV9 to TRBJ1-2, with 9 bases that match TRBD1. The V and J ends lost 4 bases and 2 bases, in that order; junction bases with no gene match: 6. This CDR3 spans 15 amino acids. Germline V gene sequence: CDR1 SGDLS, CDR2 YYNGEE. CDR3 sequence: CASSPSTGGNYGYTF. The CDR3 nucleotides read TGTGCCAGCAGCCCCTCGACAGGGGGGAACTATGGCTACACCTTC.

The chain uses TRBV5-4 and TRBJ2-7; 12 nucleotides match TRBD2. V lost 7 bases, J lost 2 bases, and 13 bases stayed unmatched. Looked up from germline, CDR1 is SGHNT and CDR2 is YYREEE (reference sequence). This CDR3 is 17 amino acids long. CDR3 nucleotide sequence: TGTGCCAGCTCACTCGGACTAGCGGGATCGCTAGCCTACGAGCAGTACTTC. Its translation is CASSLGLAGSLAYEQYF.

The gene calls are TRBV7-3 and TRBJ2-5, with 12 bases that match TRBD2. Germline V gene sequence: CDR1 SGHTA, CDR2 FQGTGA. The junction had 5 bases not matched to a gene; V was cut back by 5 bases and J by 4 bases. The CDR3 is 15 residues long. CDR3 amino acids: CASSPSGGALETQYF. In DNA form, the CDR3 reads TGTGCCAGCAGCCCTAGCGGGGGGGCCCTAGAGACCCAGTACTTC.

For the CDR3, the DNA is TGTGCCAGCAACCTGGCACAGGGGGCGTTCAATCAGCCCCAGCATTTT. Translating gives CASNLAQGAFNQPQHF. The chain recombines TRBV28 with TRBJ1-5, with 9 bases identical to TRBD1. The CDR3 is 16 amino acids. The junction had 10 bases not matched to a gene; V was cut back by 7 bases and J by 3 bases. Germline V CDR1 and CDR2: MDHEN, SYDVKM.

This clone came up once. The CDR3 region is CASSLTGLADYGYTF. CDR3 DNA sequence: TGTGCCAGCAGCCTAACAGGGTTAGCCGACTATGGCTACACCTTC. The V call is TRBV7-2, the J call TRBJ1-2; weak D call: TRBD1 (6 bases). CDR3 size: 15 residues. The V end was cut by 5 bases, the J end by 3 bases, with 16 bases between. Germline V gene lookup returns CDR1 SGHTA and CDR2 FQGNSA.

This clone was detected a few times. The rearrangement uses TRBV2 and TRBJ2-5; TRBD1 aligns across 8 bases. The DNA end is a closer match to TRBJ2-7, so the J assignment may be wrong. This CDR3 has 16 residues. Germline loops: CDR1 SNHLY, CDR2 FYNNEI. This chain's CDR3 is CASSDDGDRRPYEQYF. The DNA for the CDR3 is TGTGCCAGCAGTGATGATGGGGACAGGCGGCCCTACGAGCAGTACTTC.

This chain connects TRBV7-8 to TRBJ1-5; D gene ambiguous. Trimming cost V 1 base and J 4 bases, with 8 bases left between them. The germline gives CDR1 SGHVS, CDR2 FQNEAQ. The CDR3 covers 14 residues. In DNA, the CDR3 is TGTGCCAGCAGCTTAGATGGCAGGAATCAGCCCCAGCATTTT. It specifies CASSLDGRNQPQHF.

The gene calls are TRBV6-5 and TRBJ2-7, with 9 bases lining up with TRBD2. V lost 0 bases to trimming and J lost 4 bases; unmatched junction nucleotides: 7. CDR1 is MNHEY and CDR2 is SVGAGI in the germline V gene. This CDR3 spans 16 amino acids. The CDR3 loop reads CASSYSRGGLGYEQYF. Here the CDR3 DNA reads TGTGCCAGCAGTTACTCGCGGGGGGGCTTGGGGTACGAGCAGTACTTC.

V and J are TRBV6-5 and TRBJ2-7; D is undetermined. From germline, CDR1 is MNHEY and CDR2 SVGAGI. V was cut by 0 bases and J by 2 bases, with 11 bases left in between. The CDR3 runs to 15 residues. CDR3: CASSYSNPGTYEQYF. In nucleotides, the CDR3 is TGTGCCAGCAGTTACTCGAACCCGGGTACCTACGAGCAGTACTTC.

This rearrangement joins TRBV29-1 to TRBJ2-1; possible D gene TRBD2, 5 bases. The CDR3 runs to 13 residues. With 3 bases removed from V and 1 base from J, the gap between germline ends came to 7 bases. The germline gives CDR1 SQVTM, CDR2 ANQGSEA. The DNA for the CDR3 is TGCAGCGTTGAGAGGGATTCCTACAATGAGCAGTTCTTC. Its translation: CSVERDSYNEQFF.

This clone is a singleton in its sample. The chain is built from TRBV15 and TRBJ2-3, with D perhaps matching TRBD1 (6 bases). V was pared by 5 bases and J by 5 bases, with 20 bases between. The CDR3 runs 16 residues. Per germline, CDR1 LNHNV and CDR2 YYDKDF (reference sequence). CDR3 nucleotide sequence: TGTGCCACCAGCCCCACGAGGCAGGGGCCCAGAGATACGCAGTATTTT. This codes for CATSPTRQGPRDTQYF.

The gene calls are TRBV6-5 and TRBJ2-7; no reliable D call. CDR1 is MNHEY and CDR2 is SVGAGI in the germline V gene. The V and J ends lost 2 bases and 2 bases respectively, with 7 bases between them. The CDR3 has 13 residues. CDR3 protein: CASSYREAYEQYF. The CDR3 region has the DNA TGTGCCAGCAGTTACCGAGAAGCCTACGAGCAGTACTTC.

The chain links TRBV27 to TRBJ2-7, with TRBD1 matching 7 bases. Germline V lookup: CDR1 MNHEY, CDR2 SMNVEV (reference sequence). CDR3 length: 14 residues. V shed 5 bases and J 3 bases; nucleotides not matched to a gene: 7. The CDR3 DNA is TGTGCCAGCAGTCCCCGACAGGGCAGCTACGAGCAGTACTTC. This sequence encodes CASSPRQGSYEQYF.

This clone has a handful of counts. The chain uses TRBV5-5 and TRBJ1-1, with D possibly being TRBD1 (6 bases). The CDR3 runs to 13 residues. Germline V gene data show CDR1 as SGHKS and CDR2 as YYEKEE (reference sequence). V lost 4 bases and J 4 bases, leaving 11 bases between the germline ends. The CDR3 sequence: CASSIQGSTEAFF. CDR3 nucleotides: TGTGCCAGCAGCATACAGGGTAGCACTGAAGCTTTCTTT. Full variable domain (rest looked up from reference TRBV5-5 and TRBJ1-1): DAGVTQSPTHLIKTRGQQVTLRCSPISGHKSVSWYQQVLGQGPQFIFQYYEKEERGRGNFPDRFSARQFPNYSSELNVNALLLGDSALYLCASSIQGSTEAFFGQGTRLTVV.

This clone occurred once. V is TRBV9 and J is TRBJ2-1; D is possibly TRBD2 (6 bases). There are 16 residues in the CDR3. Germline assignment: CDR1 SGDLS and CDR2 YYNGEE. Trimming took off 4 bases at V and 2 bases at J, with 16 bases between the two ends. CDR3 sequence (DNA): TGTGCCAGCAGCTCCCCAACGGGGGTGACCTACAATGAGCAGTTCTTC. Translation gives CASSSPTGVTYNEQFF.

This chain connects TRBV27 to TRBJ2-3, with 12 nucleotides matching TRBD2. V was pared by 3 bases and J by 4 bases, with 5 bases of the junction left unmatched. In germline, CDR1 is MNHEY, CDR2 SMNVEV (reference sequence). The CDR3 totals 16 residues. The DNA of the CDR3 is TGTGCCAGCAGTTTCCTAGCGGGAGGGCTGTCAGATACGCAGTATTTT. This encodes CASSFLAGGLSDTQYF.

This clone has just a few counts. The gene calls are TRBV28 and TRBJ1-4; D not certain. The germline gives CDR1 MDHEN, CDR2 SYDVKM. The CDR3 has 11 residues. Trimming left V 6 bases short and J 8 bases short, with 7 bases between. The CDR3 region has the DNA TGTGCCAGCAGCGTTAAAGAAAAACTGTTTTTT. Residues: CASSVKEKLFF.

This rearrangement joins TRBV4-2 to TRBJ2-1; TRBD2 matches at 12 bases. This CDR3 region has 15 residues. V lost 5 bases and J lost 4; bases outside the gene matches: 3. Germline V CDR1 and CDR2: LGHNA, YNFKEQ. The CDR3 nucleotides are TGTGCCAGCAGCAGGACTAGCGGGGCTTACAATGAGCAGTTCTTC. It specifies CASSRTSGAYNEQFF.

The chain joins TRBV11-2 to TRBJ2-1; maybe TRBD2 (6 bases). CDR1 is SGHAT, CDR2 FQNNGV, per germline. This CDR3 contains 15 residues. V shed 5 bases and J shed 7 bases, with 18 bases lying between them. The CDR3 here is CASSLGGGSGNEQFF. CDR3 coding DNA: TGTGCCAGCAGCCTCGGGGGTGGGAGCGGAAATGAGCAGTTCTTC. Using reference TRBV11-2 and TRBJ2-1 for the parts outside the CDR3, the full variable domain is EAGVAQSPRYKIIEKRQSVAFWCNPISGHATLYWYQQILGQGPKLLIQFQNNGVVDDSQLPKDRFSAERLKGVDSTLKIQPAKLEDSAVYLCASSLGGGSGNEQFFGPGTRLTVL.

The chain combines TRBV6-6 with TRBJ2-2; D may be TRBD2 (5 bases). Looked up from germline, CDR1 is MNHNY and CDR2 is SVGAGI (reference sequence). Trimming cost V 5 bases and J 3 bases, with 13 bases left between them. The CDR3 contains 15 residues. This CDR3 is CASSRTQGHTGELFF. The DNA for the CDR3 is TGTGCCAGCAGTCGGACTCAAGGGCACACCGGGGAGCTGTTTTTT.

This clone was found a few times. V is TRBV18 and J is TRBJ1-2; 8 bases map to TRBD1. CDR1 is KGHSH, CDR2 LQKENI, per germline. This CDR3 comprises 14 residues. The V gene end was trimmed by 3 bases and the J gene end by 5 bases; junction bases not matched to a gene: 5. In DNA form, the CDR3 reads TGTGCCAGCTCACCGGCAGGGGGCATTTATGGCTACACCTTC. It translates to CASSPAGGIYGYTF.